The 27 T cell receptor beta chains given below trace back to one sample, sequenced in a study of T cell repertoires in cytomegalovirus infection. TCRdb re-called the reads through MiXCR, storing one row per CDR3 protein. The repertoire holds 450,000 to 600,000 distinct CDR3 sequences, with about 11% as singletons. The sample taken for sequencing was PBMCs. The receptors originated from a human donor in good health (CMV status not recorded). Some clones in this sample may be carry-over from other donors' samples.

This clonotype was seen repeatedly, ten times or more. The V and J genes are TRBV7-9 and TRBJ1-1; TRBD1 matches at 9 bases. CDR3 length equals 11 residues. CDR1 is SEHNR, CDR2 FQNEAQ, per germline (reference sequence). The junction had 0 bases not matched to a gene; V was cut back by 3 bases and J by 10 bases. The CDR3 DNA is TGTGCCAGCAGCTTGACAGGGGGAGCTTTCTTT. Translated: CASSLTGGAFF.

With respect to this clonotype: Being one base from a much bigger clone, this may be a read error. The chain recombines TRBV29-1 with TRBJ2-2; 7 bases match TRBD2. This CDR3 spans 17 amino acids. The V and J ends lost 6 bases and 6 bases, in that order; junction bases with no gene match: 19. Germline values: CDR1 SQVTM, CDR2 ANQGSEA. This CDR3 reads CSVDLVTSREYAGELFF. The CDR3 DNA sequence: TGCAGCGTAGACCTTGTGACTAGCAGAGAGTATGCCGGGGAGCTGTTTTTT.

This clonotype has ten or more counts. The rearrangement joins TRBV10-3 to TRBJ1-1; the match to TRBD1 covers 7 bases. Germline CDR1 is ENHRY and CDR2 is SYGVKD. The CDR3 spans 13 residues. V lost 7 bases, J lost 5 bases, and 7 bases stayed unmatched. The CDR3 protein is CAIISDRFTEAFF. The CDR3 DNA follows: TGTGCCATCATTTCGGACAGGTTTACTGAAGCTTTCTTT.

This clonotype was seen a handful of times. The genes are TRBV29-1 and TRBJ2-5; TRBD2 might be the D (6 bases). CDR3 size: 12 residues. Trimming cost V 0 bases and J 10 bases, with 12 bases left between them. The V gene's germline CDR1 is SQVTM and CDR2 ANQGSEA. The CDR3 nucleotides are TGCAGCGTTGAAGAGGGACGCGGGGACCAGTACTTC. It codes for CSVEEGRGDQYF. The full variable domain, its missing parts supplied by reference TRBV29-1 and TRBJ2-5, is SAVISQKPSRDICQRGTSLTIQCQVDSQVTMMFWYRQQPGQSLTLIATANQGSEATYESGFVIDKFPISRPNLTFSTLTVSNMSPEDSSIYLCSVEEGRGDQYFGPGTRLLVL.

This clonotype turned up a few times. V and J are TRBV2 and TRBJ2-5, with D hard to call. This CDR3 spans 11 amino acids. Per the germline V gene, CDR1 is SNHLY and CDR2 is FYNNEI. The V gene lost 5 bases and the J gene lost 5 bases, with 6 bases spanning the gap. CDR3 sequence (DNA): TGTGCCAGCAGTAAATACGAGACCCAGTACTTC. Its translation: CASSKYETQYF.

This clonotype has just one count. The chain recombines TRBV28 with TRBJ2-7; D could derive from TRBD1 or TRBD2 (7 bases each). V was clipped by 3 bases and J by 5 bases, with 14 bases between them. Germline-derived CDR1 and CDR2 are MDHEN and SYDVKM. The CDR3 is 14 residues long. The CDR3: CASSFVQGGNEQYF. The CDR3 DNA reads TGTGCCAGCAGTTTCGTGCAGGGGGGGAACGAGCAGTACTTC.

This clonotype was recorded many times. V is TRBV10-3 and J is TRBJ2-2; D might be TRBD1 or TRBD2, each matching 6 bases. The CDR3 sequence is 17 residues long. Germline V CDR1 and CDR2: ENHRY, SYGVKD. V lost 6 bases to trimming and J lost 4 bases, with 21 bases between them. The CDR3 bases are TGTGCCATCAGAGGGGGGACCGGCGGGCCGCCCACCGGGGAGCTGTTTTTT. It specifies CAIRGGTGGPPTGELFF.

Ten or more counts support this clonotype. Here the CDR3 reads CASSPQGGTADTQYF. The CDR3 DNA follows: TGTGCCAGCAGCCCTCAGGGCGGGACGGCAGATACGCAGTATTTT. V usage is TRBV7-3 and J usage is TRBJ2-3; a possible D gene is TRBD2 (6 bases). The CDR3 sequence is 15 residues long. CDR1 and CDR2 from the germline V gene are SGHTA and FQGTGA. V was pared by 5 bases and J by 4 bases, with 16 bases between.

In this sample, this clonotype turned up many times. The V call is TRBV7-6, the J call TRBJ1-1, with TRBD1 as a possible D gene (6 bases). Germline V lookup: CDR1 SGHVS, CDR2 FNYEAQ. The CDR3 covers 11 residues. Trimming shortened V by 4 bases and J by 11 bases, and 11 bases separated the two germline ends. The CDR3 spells CASSSRGRAFF. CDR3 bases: TGTGCCAGCAGCTCGCGGGGGCGTGCTTTCTTT.

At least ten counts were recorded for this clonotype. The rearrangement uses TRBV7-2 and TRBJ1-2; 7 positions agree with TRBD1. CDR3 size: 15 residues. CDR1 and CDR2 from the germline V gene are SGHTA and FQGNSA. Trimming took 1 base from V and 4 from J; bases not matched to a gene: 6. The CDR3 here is CASSLGQGTFYGYTF. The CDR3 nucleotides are TGTGCCAGCAGCTTAGGACAGGGTACCTTCTATGGCTACACCTTC.

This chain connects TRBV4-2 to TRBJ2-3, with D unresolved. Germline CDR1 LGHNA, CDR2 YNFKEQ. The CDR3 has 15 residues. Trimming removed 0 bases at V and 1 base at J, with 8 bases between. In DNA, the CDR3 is TGTGCCAGCAGCCAAGATGGGCAACGCACAGATACGCAGTATTTT. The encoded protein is CASSQDGQRTDTQYF.

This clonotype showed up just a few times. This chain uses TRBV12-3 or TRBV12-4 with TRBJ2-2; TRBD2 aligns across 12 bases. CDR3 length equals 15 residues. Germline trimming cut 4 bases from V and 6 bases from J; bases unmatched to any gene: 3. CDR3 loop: CASSSSGGAPGELFF. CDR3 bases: TGTGCCAGCAGTTCTAGCGGGGGGGCCCCCGGGGAGCTGTTTTTT.

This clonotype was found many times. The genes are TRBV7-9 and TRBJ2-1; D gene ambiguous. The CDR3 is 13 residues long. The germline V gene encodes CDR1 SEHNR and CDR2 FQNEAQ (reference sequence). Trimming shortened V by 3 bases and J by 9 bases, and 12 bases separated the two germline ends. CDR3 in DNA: TGTGCCAGCAGCTTGGGCGGATACTCTGAGCAGTTCTTC. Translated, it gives CASSLGGYSEQFF.

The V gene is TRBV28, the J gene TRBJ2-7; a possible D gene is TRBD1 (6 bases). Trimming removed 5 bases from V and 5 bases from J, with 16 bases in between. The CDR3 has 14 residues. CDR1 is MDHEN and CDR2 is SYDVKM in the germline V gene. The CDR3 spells CASSPRQAGDEQYF. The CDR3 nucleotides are TGTGCCAGCAGTCCTAGACAGGCGGGCGACGAGCAGTACTTC.

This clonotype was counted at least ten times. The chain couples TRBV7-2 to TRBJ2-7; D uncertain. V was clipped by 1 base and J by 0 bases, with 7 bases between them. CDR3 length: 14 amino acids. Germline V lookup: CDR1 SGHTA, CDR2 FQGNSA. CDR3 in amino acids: CASSLGRNSYEQYF. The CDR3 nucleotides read TGTGCCAGCAGCTTAGGCAGGAACTCCTACGAGCAGTACTTC.

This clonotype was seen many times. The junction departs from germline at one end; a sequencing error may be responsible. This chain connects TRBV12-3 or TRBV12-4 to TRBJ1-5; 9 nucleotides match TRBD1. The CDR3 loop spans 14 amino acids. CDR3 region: CASSLGQGSQPQHF. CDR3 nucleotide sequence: TGTGCCAGCAGCTTAGGACAGGGGTCTCAGCCCCAGCATTTT.

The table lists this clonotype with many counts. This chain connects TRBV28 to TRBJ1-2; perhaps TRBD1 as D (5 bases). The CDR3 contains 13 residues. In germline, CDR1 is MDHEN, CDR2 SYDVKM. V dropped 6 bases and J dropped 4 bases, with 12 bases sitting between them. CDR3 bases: TGTGCCAGCAGCCCCCCGGGACTCTATGGCTACACCTTC. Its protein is CASSPPGLYGYTF.

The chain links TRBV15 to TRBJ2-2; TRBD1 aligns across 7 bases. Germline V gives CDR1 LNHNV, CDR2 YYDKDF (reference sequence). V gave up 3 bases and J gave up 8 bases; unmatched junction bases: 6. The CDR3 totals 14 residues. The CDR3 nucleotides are TGTGCCACCAGCAGTGACAGGGTGCGTGGGGAGCTGTTTTTT. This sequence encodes CATSSDRVRGELFF. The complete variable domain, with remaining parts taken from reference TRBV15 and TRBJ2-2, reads DAMVIQNPRYQVTQFGKPVTLSCSQTLNHNVMYWYQQKSSQAPKLLFHYYDKDFNNEADTPDNFQSRRPNTSFCFLDIRSPGLGDTAMYLCATSSDRVRGELFFGEGSRLTVL.

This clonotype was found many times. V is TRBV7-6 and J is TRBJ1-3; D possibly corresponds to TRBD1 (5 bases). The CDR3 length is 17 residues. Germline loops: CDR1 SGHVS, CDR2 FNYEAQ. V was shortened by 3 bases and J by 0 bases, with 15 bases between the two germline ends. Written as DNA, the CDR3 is TGTGCCAGCAGCTTCCGGGGGAGGGGAGACTCTGGAAACACCATATATTTT. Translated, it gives CASSFRGRGDSGNTIYF.

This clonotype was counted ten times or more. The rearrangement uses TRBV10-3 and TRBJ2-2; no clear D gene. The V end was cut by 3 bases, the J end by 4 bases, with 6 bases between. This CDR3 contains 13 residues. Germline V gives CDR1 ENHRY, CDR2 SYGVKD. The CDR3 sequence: CAISEGTTGELFF. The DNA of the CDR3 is TGTGCCATCAGTGAAGGAACCACCGGGGAGCTGTTTTTT.

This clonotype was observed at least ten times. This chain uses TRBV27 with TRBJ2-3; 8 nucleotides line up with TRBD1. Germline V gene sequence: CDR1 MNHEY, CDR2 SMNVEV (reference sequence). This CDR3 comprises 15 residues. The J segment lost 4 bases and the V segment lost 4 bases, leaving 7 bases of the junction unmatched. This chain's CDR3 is CASSSYLQGADTQYF. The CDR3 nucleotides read TGTGCCAGCAGTTCCTACCTACAGGGGGCAGATACGCAGTATTTT.

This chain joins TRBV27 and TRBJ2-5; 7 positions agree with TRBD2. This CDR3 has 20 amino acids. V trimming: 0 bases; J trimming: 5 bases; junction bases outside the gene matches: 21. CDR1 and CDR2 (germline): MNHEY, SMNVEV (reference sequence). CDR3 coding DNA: TGTGCCAGCAGTTTATCCCCGAGGGAGGGAGGGAGAGGAGTTAAGGAGACCCAGTACTTC. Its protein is CASSLSPREGGRGVKETQYF.

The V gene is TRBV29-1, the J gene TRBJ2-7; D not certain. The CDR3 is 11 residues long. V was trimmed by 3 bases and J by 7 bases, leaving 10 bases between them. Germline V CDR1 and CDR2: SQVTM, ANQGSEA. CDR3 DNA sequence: TGCAGCGTTGATCAAGGGCGAGAGCAGTACTTC. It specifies CSVDQGREQYF.

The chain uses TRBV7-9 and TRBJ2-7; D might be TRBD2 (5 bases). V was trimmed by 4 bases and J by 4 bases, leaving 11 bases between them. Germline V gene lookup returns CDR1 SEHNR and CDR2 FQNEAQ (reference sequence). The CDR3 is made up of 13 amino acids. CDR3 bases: TGTGCCAGCAGCTCATCCGGGATTTACGAGCAGTACTTC. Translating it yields CASSSSGIYEQYF.

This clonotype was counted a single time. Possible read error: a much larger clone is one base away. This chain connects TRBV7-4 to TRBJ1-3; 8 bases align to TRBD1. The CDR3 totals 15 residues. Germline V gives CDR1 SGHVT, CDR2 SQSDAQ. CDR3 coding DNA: TGTGCCAGCAGCCCTACGGACAGGGCTGGAAACACCGTATATTTT. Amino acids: CASSPTDRAGNTVYF.

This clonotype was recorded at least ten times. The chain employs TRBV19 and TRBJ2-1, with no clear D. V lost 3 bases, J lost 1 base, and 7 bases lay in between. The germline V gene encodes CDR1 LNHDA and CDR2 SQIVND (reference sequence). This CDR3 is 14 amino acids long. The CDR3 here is CASSIVGSYNEQFF. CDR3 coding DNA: TGTGCCAGTAGTATCGTAGGGTCCTACAATGAGCAGTTCTTC.

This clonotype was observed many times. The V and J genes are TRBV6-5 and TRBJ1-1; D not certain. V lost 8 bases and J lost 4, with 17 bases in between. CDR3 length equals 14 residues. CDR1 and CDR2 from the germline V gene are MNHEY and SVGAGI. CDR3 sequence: CASRYGGGATEAFF. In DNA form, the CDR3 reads TGTGCCAGCCGGTACGGAGGCGGTGCCACTGAAGCTTTCTTT.